This T cell receptor beta chain was obtained from a study of blood T cells in healthy people across ages. This clonotype was counted only a few times. Germline-derived CDR1 and CDR2 are MDHEN and SYDVKM. This CDR3 is built from 14 residues. J gave up 12 bases and V 3 bases, and 11 bases lay outside the gene matches. A second PCR of about 7 to 12 cycles used a sample-barcoded 5' primer and a J-beta primer mix. TCRdb re-called the 5' RACE reads with MiXCR, one entry per CDR3 protein. Here the sample spans hundreds of thousands of distinct CDR3 sequences, 58% being singletons. The specimen sequenced was blood. This sequence was found in a man aged 55 to 70 in good health. The chain uses TRBV28 and TRBJ2-1, with TRBD1 matching over 7 bases. CDR3 amino acids: CASSFTGVRGGQFF. The CDR3 DNA sequence: TGTGCCAGCAGTTTCACAGGGGTCCGAGGCGGGCAGTTCTTC.